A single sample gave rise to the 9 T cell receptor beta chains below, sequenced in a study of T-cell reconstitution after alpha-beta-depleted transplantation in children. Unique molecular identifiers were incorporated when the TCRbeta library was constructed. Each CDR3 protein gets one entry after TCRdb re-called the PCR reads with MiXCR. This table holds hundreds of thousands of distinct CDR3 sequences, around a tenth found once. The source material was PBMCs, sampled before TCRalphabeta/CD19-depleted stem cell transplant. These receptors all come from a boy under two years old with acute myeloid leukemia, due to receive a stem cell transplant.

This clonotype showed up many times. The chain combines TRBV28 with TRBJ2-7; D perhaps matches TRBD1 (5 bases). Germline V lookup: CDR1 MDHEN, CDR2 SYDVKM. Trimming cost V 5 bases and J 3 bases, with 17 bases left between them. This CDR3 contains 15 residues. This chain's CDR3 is CASSLMQGLVYEQYF. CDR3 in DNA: TGTGCCAGCAGTCTGATGCAGGGTTTAGTCTACGAGCAGTACTTC.

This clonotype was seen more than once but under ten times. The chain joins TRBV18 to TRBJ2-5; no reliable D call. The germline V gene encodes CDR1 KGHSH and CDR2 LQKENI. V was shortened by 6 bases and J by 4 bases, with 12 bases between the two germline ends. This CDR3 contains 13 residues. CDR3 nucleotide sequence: TGTGCCAGCTCGCCTCAATGGGGAGAGACCCAGTACTTC. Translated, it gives CASSPQWGETQYF.

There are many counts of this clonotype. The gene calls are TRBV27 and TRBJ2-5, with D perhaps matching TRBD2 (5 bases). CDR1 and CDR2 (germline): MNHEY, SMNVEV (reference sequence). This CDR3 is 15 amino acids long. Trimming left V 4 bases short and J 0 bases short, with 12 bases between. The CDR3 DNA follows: TGTGCCAGCAGTTCCCGGTGGGAGTACCAAGAGACCCAGTACTTC. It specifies CASSSRWEYQETQYF.

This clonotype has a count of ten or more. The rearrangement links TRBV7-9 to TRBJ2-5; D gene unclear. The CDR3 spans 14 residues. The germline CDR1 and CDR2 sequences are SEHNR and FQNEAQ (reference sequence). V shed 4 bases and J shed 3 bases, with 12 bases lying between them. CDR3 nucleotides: TGTGCCAGCAGCTCGCACGACTTAAAAGAGACCCAGTACTTC. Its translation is CASSSHDLKETQYF.

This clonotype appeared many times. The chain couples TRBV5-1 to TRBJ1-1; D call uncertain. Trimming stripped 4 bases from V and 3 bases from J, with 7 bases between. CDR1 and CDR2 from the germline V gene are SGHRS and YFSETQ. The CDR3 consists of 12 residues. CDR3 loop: CASSRGDTEAFF. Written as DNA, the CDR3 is TGCGCCAGCAGCCGTGGGGACACTGAAGCTTTCTTT.

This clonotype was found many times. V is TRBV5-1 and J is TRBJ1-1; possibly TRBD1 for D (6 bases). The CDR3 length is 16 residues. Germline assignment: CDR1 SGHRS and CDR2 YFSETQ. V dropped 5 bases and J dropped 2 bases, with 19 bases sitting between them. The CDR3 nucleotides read TGCGCCAGCAGAAGACAGGCCCAAAGGGGAAACACTGAAGCTTTCTTT. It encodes CASRRQAQRGNTEAFF.

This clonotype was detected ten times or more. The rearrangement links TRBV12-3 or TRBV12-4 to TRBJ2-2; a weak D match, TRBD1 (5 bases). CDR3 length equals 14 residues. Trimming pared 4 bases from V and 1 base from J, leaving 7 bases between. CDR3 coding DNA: TGTGCCAGCAGTTCCCAGGGGAACACCGGGGAGCTGTTTTTT. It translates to CASSSQGNTGELFF.

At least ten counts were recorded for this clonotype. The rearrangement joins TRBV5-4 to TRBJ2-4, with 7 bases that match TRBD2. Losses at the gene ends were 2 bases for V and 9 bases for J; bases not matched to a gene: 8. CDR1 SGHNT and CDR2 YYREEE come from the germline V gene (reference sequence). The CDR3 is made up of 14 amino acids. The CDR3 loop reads CASSFEGGPSIQYF. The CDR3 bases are TGTGCCAGCAGCTTCGAGGGAGGGCCTAGCATTCAGTACTTC.

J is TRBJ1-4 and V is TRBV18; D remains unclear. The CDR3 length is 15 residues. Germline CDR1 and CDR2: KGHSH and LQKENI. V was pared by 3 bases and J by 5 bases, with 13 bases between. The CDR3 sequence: CASSPLLAPNEKLFF. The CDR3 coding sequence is TGTGCCAGCTCACCGCTTTTGGCCCCAAATGAAAAACTGTTTTTT.